This T cell receptor (beta chain) was recorded in a study of OX40 agonist ivuxolimab in advanced cancers. Sequencing used immunoSEQ multiplex PCR; TCRdb keeps in-frame clones, though not all of them. The sample shows 45,000 to 60,000 clones, just over 90% of them seen only once. With 5 bases removed from V and 7 bases from J, the gap between germline ends came to 5 bases. Germline CDR1 reads MNHNS; CDR2 reads SASEGT. The CDR3 is 11 amino acids. The sample in question was CD4+ or CD8+ T cells sorted from blood, obtained in a trial of the OX40 agonist ivuxolimab. The TCR was taken from an adult with an advanced solid tumor such as melanoma, head and neck, liver or kidney cancer. The rearrangement links TRBV6-1 to TRBJ1-4; D is ambiguous. The CDR3 region is CASSYSEKLFF. DNA for the CDR3: TGTGCCAGCAGTTACAGTGAAAAACTGTTTTTT.